Below, 6 T cell receptor beta chains from the same sample are listed, as sequenced in a study of blood T cells in healthy people across ages. A second PCR of about 7 to 12 cycles used a sample-barcoded 5' primer and a J-beta primer mix. TCRdb re-called the 5' RACE reads with MiXCR, one entry per CDR3 protein. The top ten hold around 40% of the sample, which has more than 650,000 distinct CDR3 sequences, about 53% seen once. Sequencing used blood. The receptors were gathered from a man at least 80 years old in good health.

V gene TRBV3-1 combines with J gene TRBJ2-1; 7 bases fit TRBD2. This CDR3 is built from 18 residues. The germline CDR1 and CDR2 sequences are LGHDT and YNNKEL (reference sequence). V lost 1 base to trimming and J lost 0 bases; unmatched junction nucleotides: 9. CDR3 loop: CASSQAGPGGSSYNEQFF. The CDR3 DNA is TGTGCCAGCAGCCAAGCGGGGCCGGGAGGAAGCTCCTACAATGAGCAGTTCTTC.

In this sample, this clonotype turned up a few times. V usage is TRBV7-9 and J usage is TRBJ1-2; 9 nucleotides line up with TRBD1. There are 12 residues in the CDR3. After removal of 10 bases from V and 8 bases from J, the junction contained 8 bases not matched to a gene. Germline V CDR1 and CDR2: SEHNR, FQNEAQ (reference sequence). The CDR3 protein is CATPTGGRGYTF. CDR3 sequence (DNA): TGTGCCACGCCAACAGGGGGCCGGGGCTACACCTTC.

This clonotype has a handful of counts. The gene calls are TRBV6-2 or TRBV6-3 and TRBJ2-2; D gene unclear. The CDR3 totals 14 residues. Trimming stripped 5 bases from V and 0 bases from J, with 7 bases between. Germline V gene sequence: CDR1 MNHEY, CDR2 SVGEGT. The CDR3 loop is CASSIQANTGELFF. DNA of the CDR3: TGTGCCAGCAGTATTCAAGCGAACACCGGGGAGCTGTTTTTT.

This chain links TRBV12-3 or TRBV12-4 with TRBJ2-4; D is undetermined. The J call could be wrong; TRBJ2-7 is a better fit for the DNA end. The CDR3 totals 14 residues. The CDR3 coding sequence is TGTGCCAGCTCAACCGACACCAACTCCTACGAGCAGTACTTC. It translates to CASSTDTNSYEQYF.

This chain connects TRBV27 to TRBJ2-7, with TRBD2 identical over 8 bases. Germline values: CDR1 MNHEY, CDR2 SMNVEV (reference sequence). V gave up 7 bases and J gave up 7 bases; unmatched junction bases: 21. The CDR3 extends over 17 amino acids. CDR3 residues: CASNERYPGLDWNEQYF. CDR3 nucleotide sequence: TGTGCCAGCAACGAACGATACCCGGGACTAGATTGGAATGAGCAGTACTTC.

In the case of this clonotype: A read error is possible here, since a much larger clone lies one base away. The DNA of the CDR3 is TGCAGTGCTAGCACAGGTACGCAGTATTTT. Protein sequence: CSASTGTQYF. V usage is TRBV20-1 and J usage is TRBJ2-3; D might be TRBD1 (5 bases). CDR1 and CDR2 from the germline V gene are DFQATT and SNEGSKA (reference sequence). This CDR3 is 10 amino acids long.